This T cell receptor beta chain was recovered during a study of cytomegalovirus exposure and HLA in healthy donors. Clones were read by immunoSEQ multiplex PCR, and TCRdb kept only the in-frame ones, dropping some. Of 200,000 to 250,000 clones listed, around nine tenths are singletons. The CDR3 runs 13 residues. Germline V CDR1 and CDR2: LNHDA, SQIVND (reference sequence). After removal of 9 bases from V and 5 bases from J, the junction contained 5 bases not matched to a gene. The source is a woman in her late teens or twenties in good health and CMV-seropositive. J is TRBJ1-5 and V is TRBV19; 9 bases line up with TRBD1. Input material: PBMCs. For the CDR3, the DNA is TGTGCCAGCATGACAGGGGGAGATCAGCCCCAGCATTTT. Translated: CASMTGGDQPQHF. Full variable domain (rest looked up from reference TRBV19 and TRBJ1-5): DGGITQSPKYLFRKEGQNVTLSCEQNLNHDAMYWYRQDPGQGLRLIYYSQIVNDFQKGDIAEGYSVSREKKESFPLTVTSAQKNPTAFYLCASMTGGDQPQHFGDGTRLSIL.